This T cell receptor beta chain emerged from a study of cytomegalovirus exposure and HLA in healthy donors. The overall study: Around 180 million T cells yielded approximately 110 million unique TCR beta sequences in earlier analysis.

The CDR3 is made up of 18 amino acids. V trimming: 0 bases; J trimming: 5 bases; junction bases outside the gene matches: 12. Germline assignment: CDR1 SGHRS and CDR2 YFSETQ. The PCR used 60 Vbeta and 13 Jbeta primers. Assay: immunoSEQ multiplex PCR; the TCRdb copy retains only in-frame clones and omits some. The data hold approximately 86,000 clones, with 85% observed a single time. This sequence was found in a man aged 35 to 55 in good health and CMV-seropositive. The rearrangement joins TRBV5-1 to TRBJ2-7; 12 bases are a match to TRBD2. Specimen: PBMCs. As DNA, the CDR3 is TGCGCCAGCAGCTTGGGGCTAGCGGGAGGGCCTCTAAGCCACGAGCAGTACTTC. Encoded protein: CASSLGLAGGPLSHEQYF. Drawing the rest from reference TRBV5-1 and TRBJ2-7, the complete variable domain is KAGVTQTPRYLIKTRGQQVTLSCSPISGHRSVSWYQQTPGQGLQFLFEYFSETQRNKGNFPGRFSGRQFSNSRSEMNVSTLELGDSALYLCASSLGLAGGPLSHEQYFGPGTRLTVT.